This is a list of T cell receptor beta chains from one sample in a study of beta chain bispecific antibodies for T cell cancers. Their recognized antigens are unknown. TCRdb recomputed calls from the 5' RACE reads with MiXCR, one row per CDR3 protein. The sample includes more than 15,000 distinct CDR3 sequences, about 2.2% of them seen just once. The sample consisted of healthy donor T cells cultured with leukemia cells. The source of these receptors is a human donor in good health. Some clones in this sample may be carry-over from other donors' samples. The CDR3 runs from the conserved cysteine through the conserved F or W. A D gene is named only where the DNA matches it firmly. For some rows the clone size is stated as once, few or many, or as a class when expanded; others skip it.

abundance,j_gene,v_gene,d_gene,CDR3nt,CDR3aa
many,TRBJ2-1,TRBV27,NA,TGTGCCAGCAGCCTAGGACTCCTAGCCTACAATGAGCAGTTCTTC,CASSLGLLAYNEQFF
many,TRBJ1-6,TRBV7-8,NA,TGTGCCAGCAGCTTAGGCGTCGGCCGGGGTTCACCCCTCCACTTT,CASSLGVGRGSPLHF
NA,TRBJ2-5,TRBV20-1,NA,TGCAGTGCTAGAGATTTGCGGGGCCTCCAAGAGACCCAGTACTTC,CSARDLRGLQETQYF
many,TRBJ2-7,TRBV20-1,NA,TGCAGTGCTAGAAGTCTTGGCGGGGAGTACTTC,CSARSLGGEYF
many,TRBJ2-7,TRBV20-1,TRBD1,TGCAGTGTTCTTTTCCGGGACAGAGTACGTGAGCAGTACTTC,CSVLFRDRVREQYF
NA,TRBJ1-1,TRBV5-4,TRBD1,TGTGCCAGCAGCTTACGGACAGGATGGAACACTGAAGCTTTCTTT,CASSLRTGWNTEAFF
many,TRBJ1-4,TRBV5-1,TRBD1,TGCGCCAGCAGGTCAGGACAGGGGACTAATGAAAAACTGTTTTTT,CASRSGQGTNEKLFF
many,TRBJ2-7,TRBV5-1,TRBD1,TGCGCCAGCAGCGTAGGACAGGGGACCTCCTACGAGCAGTACTTC,CASSVGQGTSYEQYF
many,TRBJ2-1,TRBV5-4,TRBD2,TGTGCCAGCGGGGGGGAGAGCTCCTACAATGAGCAGTTCTTC,CASGGESSYNEQFF
many,TRBJ1-5,TRBV2,TRBD1,TGTGCCAGCAGGGGTCGGACAGGGGATTCGAGCAATCAGCCCCAGCATTTT,CASRGRTGDSSNQPQHF
many,TRBJ2-5,TRBV29-1,TRBD2,TGCAGCGTTCTCTTAGCGGGGGTACAAGAGACCCAGTACTTC,CSVLLAGVQETQYF
many,TRBJ2-3,TRBV10-1,NA,TGCGCCAGCAGTGAGAGTTGGGGGAGCACAGATACGCAGTATTTT,CASSESWGSTDTQYF
many,TRBJ1-2,TRBV27,NA,TGTGCCAGCACGGGGGATGGCTATGGCTACACCTTC,CASTGDGYGYTF